The T cell receptor (beta chain) described here comes from a study of T cells after yellow fever vaccination. Study in general: Libraries from low-cell-number fractions were prepared with the SMART-Seq v4 Ultra Low Input RNA kit.

Trimming took 7 bases from V and 4 from J, leaving 25 bases between them. CDR3 size: 17 residues. CDR1 ENHRY and CDR2 SYGVKD come from the germline V gene. They built TCR cDNA with 5'RACE template switching, a step that put in a universal primer site and UMIs. In TCRdb, the 5' RACE reads were re-called with MiXCR into one record per CDR3 protein. In the table there are about 310,000 distinct CDR3 sequences, around 4% of which are singletons. This clonotype has a handful of counts. The clonotype comes from a man aged 18 to 35 who received the YFV17D yellow fever vaccine. The sample in question was PBMCs, obtained on the day of the yellow fever booster vaccination. The chain recombines TRBV10-3 with TRBJ1-1; D gene ambiguous. In DNA form, the CDR3 reads TGTGCCATCACGGGAGCCGTAACTCCCGGAGGAAGCACTGAAGCTTTCTTT. It specifies CAITGAVTPGGSTEAFF.